This entry concerns a single T cell receptor beta chain. The data originate from a study of shared clonotypes between healthy human individuals. Investigators spread the genomic DNA of each subset evenly over several immunoSEQ plates. The method was immunoSEQ multiplex PCR; TCRdb's version includes in-frame clones alone and lacks a portion of them. The data hold hundreds of thousands of clones, with about 95% observed a single time. V trimming: 0 bases; J trimming: 4 bases; junction bases outside the gene matches: 6. Germline assignment: CDR1 SGHRS and CDR2 YFSETQ. The CDR3 contains 16 residues. Naivety among CD8 cells was defined by CD45RO negativity and positive CCR7 selection, thereby excluding terminally differentiated effector memory CD45RA+ cells.

The chain joins TRBV5-1 to TRBJ2-7; 11 bases are shared with TRBD2. The clonotype comes from a woman in her thirties in good health. The sequenced material came from naive CD8+ T cells sorted from blood. The CDR3 region has the DNA TGCGCCAGCAGCTTGGAAGTAGGGACTAGCGGATACGAGCAGTACTTC. This translates into CASSLEVGTSGYEQYF.